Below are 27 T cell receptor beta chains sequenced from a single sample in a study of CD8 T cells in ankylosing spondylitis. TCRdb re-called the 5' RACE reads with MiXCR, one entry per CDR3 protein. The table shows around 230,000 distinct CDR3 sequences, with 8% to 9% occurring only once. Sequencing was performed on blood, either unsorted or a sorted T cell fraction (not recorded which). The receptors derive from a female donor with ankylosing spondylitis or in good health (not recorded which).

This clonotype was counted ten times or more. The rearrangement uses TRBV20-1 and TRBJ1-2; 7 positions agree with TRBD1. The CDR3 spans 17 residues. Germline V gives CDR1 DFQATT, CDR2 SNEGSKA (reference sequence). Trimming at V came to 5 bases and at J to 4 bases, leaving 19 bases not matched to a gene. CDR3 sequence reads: CSAPIKTGRSISYGYTF. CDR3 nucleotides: TGCAGTGCTCCCATCAAGACAGGGCGATCGATTTCCTATGGCTACACCTTC.

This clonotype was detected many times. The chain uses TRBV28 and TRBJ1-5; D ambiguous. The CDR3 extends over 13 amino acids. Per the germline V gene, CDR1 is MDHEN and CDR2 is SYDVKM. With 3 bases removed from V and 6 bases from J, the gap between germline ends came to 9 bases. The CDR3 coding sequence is TGTGCCAGCAGTTTGTTTGCGCGTCAGCCCCAGCATTTT. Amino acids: CASSLFARQPQHF.

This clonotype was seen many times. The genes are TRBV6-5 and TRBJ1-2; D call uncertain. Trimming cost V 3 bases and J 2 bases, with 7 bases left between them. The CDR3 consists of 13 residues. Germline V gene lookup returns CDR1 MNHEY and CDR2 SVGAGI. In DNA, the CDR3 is TGTGCCAGCAGTTATAGTCGAAACTATGGCTACACCTTC. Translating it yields CASSYSRNYGYTF.

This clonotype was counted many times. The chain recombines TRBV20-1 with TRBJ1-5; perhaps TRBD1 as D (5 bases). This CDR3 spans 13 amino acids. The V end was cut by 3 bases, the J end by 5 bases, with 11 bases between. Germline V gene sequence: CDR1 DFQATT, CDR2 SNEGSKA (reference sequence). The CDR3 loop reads CSARGGTHQPQHF. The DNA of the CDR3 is TGCAGTGCTAGGGGGGGGACCCATCAGCCCCAGCATTTT.

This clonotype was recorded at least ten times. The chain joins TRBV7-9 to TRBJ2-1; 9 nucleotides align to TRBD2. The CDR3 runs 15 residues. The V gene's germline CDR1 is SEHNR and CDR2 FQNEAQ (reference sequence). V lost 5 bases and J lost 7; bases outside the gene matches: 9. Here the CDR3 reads CASSPVAGAYNEQFF. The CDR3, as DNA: TGTGCCAGCAGCCCTGTAGCGGGGGCGTATAATGAGCAGTTCTTC.

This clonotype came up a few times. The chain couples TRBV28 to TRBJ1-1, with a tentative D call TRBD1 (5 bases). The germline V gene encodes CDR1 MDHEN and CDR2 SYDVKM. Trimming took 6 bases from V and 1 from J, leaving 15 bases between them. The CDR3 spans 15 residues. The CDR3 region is CASRNLGTPNTEAFF. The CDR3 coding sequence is TGTGCCAGCAGAAACCTCGGGACGCCGAACACTGAAGCTTTCTTT.

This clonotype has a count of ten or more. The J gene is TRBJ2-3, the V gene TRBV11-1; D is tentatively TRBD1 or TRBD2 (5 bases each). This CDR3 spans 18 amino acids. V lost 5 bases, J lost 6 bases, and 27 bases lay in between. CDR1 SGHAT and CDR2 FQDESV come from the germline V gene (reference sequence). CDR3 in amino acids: CASSQFPRGSGREDTQYF. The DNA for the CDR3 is TGTGCCAGCAGCCAGTTCCCCCGGGGCTCGGGGCGCGAGGATACGCAGTATTTT. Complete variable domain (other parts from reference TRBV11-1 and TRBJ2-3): EAEVAQSPRYKITEKSQAVAFWCDPISGHATLYWYRQILGQGPELLVQFQDESVVDDSQLPKDRFSAERLKGVDSTLKIQPAELGDSAMYLCASSQFPRGSGREDTQYFGPGTRLTVL.

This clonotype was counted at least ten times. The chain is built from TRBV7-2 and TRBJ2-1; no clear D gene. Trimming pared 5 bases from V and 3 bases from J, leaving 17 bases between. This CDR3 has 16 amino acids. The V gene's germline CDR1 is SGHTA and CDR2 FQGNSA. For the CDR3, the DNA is TGTGCCAGCAGCCGTTATACACCCACCCGCTACAATGAGCAGTTCTTC. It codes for CASSRYTPTRYNEQFF.

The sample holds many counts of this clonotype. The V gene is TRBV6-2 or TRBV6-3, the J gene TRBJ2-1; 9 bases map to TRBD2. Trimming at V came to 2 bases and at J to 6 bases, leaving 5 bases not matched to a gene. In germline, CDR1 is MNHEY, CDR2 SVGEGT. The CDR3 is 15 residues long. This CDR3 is CASSYGSGRSNEQFF. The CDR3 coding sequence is TGTGCCAGCAGTTACGGTAGCGGGAGAAGCAATGAGCAGTTCTTC.

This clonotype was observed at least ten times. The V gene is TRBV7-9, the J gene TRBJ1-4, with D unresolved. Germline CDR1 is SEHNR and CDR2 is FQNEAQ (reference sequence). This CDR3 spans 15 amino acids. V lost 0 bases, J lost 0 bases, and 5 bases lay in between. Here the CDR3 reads CASSLAAATNEKLFF. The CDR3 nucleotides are TGTGCCAGCAGCTTAGCGGCGGCAACTAATGAAAAACTGTTTTTT.

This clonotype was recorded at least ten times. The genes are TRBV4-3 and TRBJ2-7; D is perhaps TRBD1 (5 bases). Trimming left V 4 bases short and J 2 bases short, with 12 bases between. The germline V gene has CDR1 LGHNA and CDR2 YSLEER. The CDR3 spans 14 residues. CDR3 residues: CASSRYQGTYEQYF. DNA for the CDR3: TGCGCCAGCAGCCGTTACCAGGGCACCTACGAGCAGTACTTC.

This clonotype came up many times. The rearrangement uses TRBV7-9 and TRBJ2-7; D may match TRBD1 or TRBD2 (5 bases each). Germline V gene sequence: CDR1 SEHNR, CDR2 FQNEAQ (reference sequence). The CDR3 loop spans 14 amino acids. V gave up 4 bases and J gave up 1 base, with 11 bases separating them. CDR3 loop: CASSYWGLSYEQYF. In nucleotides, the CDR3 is TGTGCCAGCAGCTACTGGGGGTTGTCCTACGAGCAGTACTTC.

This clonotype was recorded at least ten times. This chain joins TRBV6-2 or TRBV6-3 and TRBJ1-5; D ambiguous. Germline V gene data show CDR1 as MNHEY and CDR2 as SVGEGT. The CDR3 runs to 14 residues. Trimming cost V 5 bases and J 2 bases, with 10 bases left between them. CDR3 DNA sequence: TGTGCCAGCAGTCAGACCAGTGGCAATCAGCCCCAGCATTTT. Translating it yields CASSQTSGNQPQHF.

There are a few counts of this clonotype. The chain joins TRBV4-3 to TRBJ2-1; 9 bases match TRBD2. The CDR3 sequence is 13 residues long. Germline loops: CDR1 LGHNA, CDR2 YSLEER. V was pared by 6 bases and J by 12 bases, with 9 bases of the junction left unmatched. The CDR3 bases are TGCGCCAGCAGTCCCAAGGCGGGAGGGTCGCAGTTCTTC. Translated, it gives CASSPKAGGSQFF.

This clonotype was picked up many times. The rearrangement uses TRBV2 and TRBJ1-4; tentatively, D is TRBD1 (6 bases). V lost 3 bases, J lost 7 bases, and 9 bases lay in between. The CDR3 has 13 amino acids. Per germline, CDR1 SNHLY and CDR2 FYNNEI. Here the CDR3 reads CASSEGAFEKLFF. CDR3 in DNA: TGTGCCAGCAGTGAGGGGGCCTTTGAAAAACTGTTTTTT.

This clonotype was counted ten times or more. Written as DNA, the CDR3 is TGTGCCAGCAGCAAAGCTTCGGGACAGCAAAACTTCTACGAGCAGTACTTC. Protein: CASSKASGQQNFYEQYF. V gene TRBV21-1 combines with J gene TRBJ2-7; the table's D call of TRBD1 was not tested on the DNA. TRBV21-1 is an annotated pseudogene. This CDR3 spans 17 amino acids.

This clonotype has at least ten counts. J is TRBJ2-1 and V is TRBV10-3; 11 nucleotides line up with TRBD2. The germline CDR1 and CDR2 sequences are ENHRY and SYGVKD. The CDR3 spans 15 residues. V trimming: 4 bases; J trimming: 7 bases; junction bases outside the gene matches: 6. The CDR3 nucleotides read TGTGCCATCAGTGTATCACTAGCGGGAGTTAATGAGCAGTTCTTC. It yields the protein CAISVSLAGVNEQFF.

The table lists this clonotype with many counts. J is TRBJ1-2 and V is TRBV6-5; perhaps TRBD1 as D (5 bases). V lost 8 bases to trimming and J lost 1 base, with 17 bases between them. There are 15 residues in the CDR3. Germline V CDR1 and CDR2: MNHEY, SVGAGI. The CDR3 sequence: CASSLTGRVNYGYTF. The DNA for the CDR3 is TGTGCCAGCTCACTAACGGGGCGCGTTAACTATGGCTACACCTTC.

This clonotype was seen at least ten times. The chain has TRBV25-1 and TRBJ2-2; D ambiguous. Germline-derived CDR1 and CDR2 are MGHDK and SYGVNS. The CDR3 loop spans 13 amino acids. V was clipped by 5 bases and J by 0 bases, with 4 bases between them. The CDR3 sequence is CASSSSNTGELFF. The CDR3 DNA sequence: TGTGCCAGCAGTTCGTCGAACACCGGGGAGCTGTTTTTT.

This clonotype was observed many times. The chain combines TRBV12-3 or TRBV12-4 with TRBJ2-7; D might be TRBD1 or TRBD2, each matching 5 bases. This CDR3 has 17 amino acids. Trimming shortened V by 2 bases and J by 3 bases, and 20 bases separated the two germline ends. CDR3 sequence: CASSLIYGRQRSYEQYF. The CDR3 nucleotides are TGTGCCAGCAGTTTAATATATGGGAGACAGCGGAGCTACGAGCAGTACTTC.

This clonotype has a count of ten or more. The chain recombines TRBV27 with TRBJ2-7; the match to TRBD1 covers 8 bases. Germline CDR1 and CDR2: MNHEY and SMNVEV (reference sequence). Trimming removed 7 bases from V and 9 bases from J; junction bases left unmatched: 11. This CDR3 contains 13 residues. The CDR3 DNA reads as TGTGCCAGCAAGGACAGGGCAGCCGAGGGGCAGTACTTC. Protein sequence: CASKDRAAEGQYF.

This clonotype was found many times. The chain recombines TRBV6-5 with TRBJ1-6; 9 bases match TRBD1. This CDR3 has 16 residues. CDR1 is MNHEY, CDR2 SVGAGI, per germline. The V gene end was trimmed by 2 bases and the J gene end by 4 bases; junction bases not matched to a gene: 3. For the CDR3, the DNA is TGTGCCAGCAGTTACGGGACAGGGTCTTATAATTCACCCCTCCACTTT. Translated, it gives CASSYGTGSYNSPLHF.

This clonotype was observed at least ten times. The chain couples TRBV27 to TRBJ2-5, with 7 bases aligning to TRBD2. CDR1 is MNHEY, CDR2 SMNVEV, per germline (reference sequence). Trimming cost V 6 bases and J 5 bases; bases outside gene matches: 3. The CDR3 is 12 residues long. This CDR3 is CASSRSGETQYF. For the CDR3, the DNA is TGTGCCAGCAGCCGTAGCGGGGAGACCCAGTACTTC.

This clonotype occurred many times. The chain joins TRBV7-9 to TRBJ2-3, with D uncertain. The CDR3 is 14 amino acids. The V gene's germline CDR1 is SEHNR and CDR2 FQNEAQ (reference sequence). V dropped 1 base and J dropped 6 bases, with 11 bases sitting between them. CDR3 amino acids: CASSLEGRRDTQYF. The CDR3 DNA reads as TGTGCCAGCAGCTTAGAAGGCAGGCGGGATACGCAGTATTTT.

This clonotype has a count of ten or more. The CDR3 loop reads CASSRFGSAKNIQYF. CDR3 in DNA: TGTGCCAGCAGCCGTTTTGGATCGGCCAAAAACATTCAGTACTTC. The V and J genes are TRBV12-3 or TRBV12-4 and TRBJ2-4; the D is unclear. Deletions cut 6 bases from V and 1 base from J, with 13 bases between. This CDR3 is built from 15 residues.

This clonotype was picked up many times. The CDR3 nucleotides read TGTGCCAGCGCCAATAGCGGCACCTACAATGAGCAGTTCTTC. As protein: CASANSGTYNEQFF. The chain carries TRBV3-1 and TRBJ2-1, with D tentatively TRBD2 (6 bases). Between the trimmed V and J ends, which lost 8 bases and 2 bases, there was a span of 13 bases. Germline CDR1 and CDR2: LGHDT and YNNKEL (reference sequence). The CDR3 is 14 amino acids.

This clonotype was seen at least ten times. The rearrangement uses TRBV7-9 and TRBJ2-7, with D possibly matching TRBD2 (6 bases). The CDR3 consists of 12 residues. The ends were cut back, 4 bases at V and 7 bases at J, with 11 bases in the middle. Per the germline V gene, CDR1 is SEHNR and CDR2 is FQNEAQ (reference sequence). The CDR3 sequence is CASSSSAGEQYF. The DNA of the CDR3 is TGTGCCAGCAGCTCCTCGGCGGGGGAGCAGTACTTC.